These T cell receptor beta chains were read from a single sample in a study of blood T cell repertoires in COVID-19. Using immunoSEQ multiplex PCR, the repertoire was profiled, and TCRdb retains in-frame clones only, with some absent. The data contain about half a million clones, about 85% of them singletons. Sequenced sample: PBMCs or T cells enriched from blood (not recorded which). The receptors originated from a woman in her fifties or sixties who had recovered from COVID-19. The CDR3 runs from the conserved cysteine through the conserved F or W. The D gene is left open where the match is weak. Size is omitted from some rows. Given values are once, few, many or a class for expanded clones.

J gene,V gene,clone size,D gene,CDR3 DNA,CDR3 protein
TRBJ2-1,TRBV15,few,TRBD2,TGTGCCACCAGCCGAACTAGCGGGGGGTACAATGAGCAGTTCTTC,CATSRTSGGYNEQFF
TRBJ2-1,TRBV12-3/TRBV12-4,.,.,TGTGCCAGCAGTTTACGGGGAAATGAGCAGTTCTTC,CASSLRGNEQFF
TRBJ1-2,TRBV6-5,few,.,TGTGCCAGCAGTTGGGGGGGAAATTATGGCTACACCTTC,CASSWGGNYGYTF
TRBJ1-2,TRBV10-3,.,TRBD1,TGTGCCATCAGTGAAAACCGGGACAGGAAATATGGCTACACCTTC,CAISENRDRKYGYTF
TRBJ2-2,TRBV5-1,.,TRBD1,TGCGCCAGCAGCCCAAATCGACAGGGGGTTCGGGAGCTGTTTTTT,CASSPNRQGVRELFF
TRBJ2-3,TRBV3-1/TRBV3-2,.,.,TGTGCCAGCAGCCAAGATCGGGAAGATACGCAGTATTTT,CASSQDREDTQYF
TRBJ1-1,TRBV6-5,.,.,TGTGCCAGCAGTATATGGGGACACCAGAACACTGAAGCTTTCTTT,CASSIWGHQNTEAFF
TRBJ1-4,TRBV5-1,.,TRBD1,TGCGCCAGCAGCTTGATTGGGACAGGGAATGAAAAACTGTTTTTT,CASSLIGTGNEKLFF
TRBJ2-1,TRBV13,.,TRBD2,TGTGCCAGCAGCTTAGGCCGGATCTGGACAGTCGGACTAGCGTCCTACAATGAGCAGTTCTTC,CASSLGRIWTVGLASYNEQFF
TRBJ2-4,TRBV13,.,TRBD1,TGTGCCAGCAATATAGGCAGGGGGCACATTCAGTACTTC,CASNIGRGHIQYF
TRBJ1-2,TRBV27,.,.,TGTGCCAGCAGTTTAATGGTAGGGGACTATGGCTACACCTTC,CASSLMVGDYGYTF
TRBJ2-7,TRBV7-2,.,.,TGTGCCAGCAGCCAAACGATGGCGGGGCATGGCCGGCAGTACTTC,CASSQTMAGHGRQYF
TRBJ1-5,TRBV6-5,once,.,TGTGCCAGCAGTATCCCCGGTACCCTCAATCAGCCCCAGCATTTT,CASSIPGTLNQPQHF
TRBJ1-2,TRBV5-4,.,.,TGTGCCAGCAGCGCCTACTCTGGTGCAAACTATGGCTACACCTTC,CASSAYSGANYGYTF
TRBJ2-1,TRBV5-5,once,TRBD2,TGTGCCAGCACCACCTTTAGCGGGGGATCCTACAATGAGCAGTTCTTC,CASTTFSGGSYNEQFF
TRBJ2-7,TRBV10-2,.,TRBD1,TGCGCCAGCAGTGAAGGACAGGGGAGTACCTACGAGCAGTACTTC,CASSEGQGSTYEQYF